The T cell receptor (beta chain) described here comes from a study of blood T cell repertoires in COVID-19. Within the 2 weeks before study entry, each person in the exposed group met a COVID-19 case. Data came from immunoSEQ multiplex PCR; TCRdb stores just in-frame clones and leaves some out. The repertoire holds 250,000 or so clones, with around nine tenths as singletons. In germline, CDR1 is SGHDT, CDR2 YYEEEE. The CDR3 is 16 amino acids. Trimming at V came to 4 bases and at J to 15 bases, leaving 14 bases not matched to a gene. Specimen: PBMCs or T cells enriched from blood (not recorded which). This receptor was obtained from a woman aged 40 to 49 who had been exposed to COVID-19. The gene calls are TRBV5-6 and TRBJ2-1; 15 nucleotides align to TRBD2. The CDR3 protein is CASSPPTGLAGGKGFF. The DNA of the CDR3 is TGTGCCAGCAGCCCGCCTACTGGACTAGCGGGGGGGAAGGGGTTCTTC.